A selection of T cell receptor beta chains follows, all from one sample in a study of OX40 agonist ivuxolimab in advanced cancers. Some clones are missing from TCRdb's copy, which holds only in-frame ones; the method was immunoSEQ multiplex PCR. The sample consists of around 50,000 clones, nearly 90% of them appearing once. The sequences come from CD4+ or CD8+ T cells sorted from blood, collected in a trial of the OX40 agonist ivuxolimab. The receptors shown here come from an adult with an advanced solid tumor such as melanoma, head and neck, liver or kidney cancer. The CDR3 runs from the conserved cysteine through the conserved F or W. Fields, in order: CDR3 DNA, CDR3 protein, J gene, D gene, clone size, V gene. The D gene is left open where the match is weak. Size is omitted from some rows. Given values are once, few, many or a class for expanded clones.

TGTGCCAGCAGCCAAAAGGCGGGCGTCATCAATCAGCCCCAGCATTTT,CASSQKAGVINQPQHF,TRBJ1-5,-,-,TRBV27
TGTGCCAGCAGCCAAGGAGGGGGAAGCGGTCAGCCCCAGCATTTT,CASSQGGGSGQPQHF,TRBJ1-5,-,-,TRBV14
TGTGCCAGCAGCCAAGAGTCACTAGCGGGAGGGCCGACAGATACGCAGTATTTT,CASSQESLAGGPTDTQYF,TRBJ2-3,TRBD2,-,TRBV4-2
TGTGCCAGCAGAGAGGGCACGCTTGGTGAGCAGTTCTTC,CASREGTLGEQFF,TRBJ2-1,-,-,TRBV28
TGTGCCTGGAGTGTAAGTAGGGGGAACACTGAAGCTTTCTTT,CAWSVSRGNTEAFF,TRBJ1-1,-,-,TRBV30
TGTGCCAGTAGTGCTCGGACAGGGAAGGCCCATACGCAGTATTTT,CASSARTGKAHTQYF,TRBJ2-3,TRBD1,-,TRBV19
TGCGCCAGCAGCGGAGGACTAAGACGCACCGGGGAGCTGTTTTTT,CASSGGLRRTGELFF,TRBJ2-2,-,few,TRBV5-1
TGCAGCGTTGAAGGCAGGGCGGATACGCAGTATTTT,CSVEGRADTQYF,TRBJ2-3,-,-,TRBV29-1
TGTGCCAGCTCACCACCGAACAGGCGTTACGAGCAGTACTTC,CASSPPNRRYEQYF,TRBJ2-7,-,-,TRBV18
TGCAGCGTTGAAGGGGGAGGGCGGGACAAAGGGTACAATGAGCAGTTCTTC,CSVEGGGRDKGYNEQFF,TRBJ2-1,-,once,TRBV29-1
TGTGCCAGCAGCCCACGAATGGGGGATCAGCCCCAGCATTTT,CASSPRMGDQPQHF,TRBJ1-5,-,-,TRBV7-2
TGTGCCAGCAGCTTGGGTCTCGGGGGCCGGGGCACTGAAGCTTTCTTT,CASSLGLGGRGTEAFF,TRBJ1-1,-,-,TRBV5-5
TGTGCCAGCAGCTACGACAGGGTCGGAAAACTGTTTTTT,CASSYDRVGKLFF,TRBJ1-4,TRBD1,-,TRBV7-9
TGTGCCAGTAGTATAGTACAGGACCGGGGGACCCAGTACTTC,CASSIVQDRGTQYF,TRBJ2-5,-,-,TRBV19
TGTGCCACCAGCAGAGATTTGGGGACAGGGCATCCCGGGGAGCTGTTTTTT,CATSRDLGTGHPGELFF,TRBJ2-2,TRBD1,-,TRBV15
TGTGCCAGCAGGACAGGGGGCAGTAGGTCACCCCTCCACTTT,CASRTGGSRSPLHF,TRBJ1-6,TRBD1,-,TRBV2
TGTGCCAGCAGCGTATTCCCGGGACTAACACAAGAGACCCAGTACTTC,CASSVFPGLTQETQYF,TRBJ2-5,TRBD2,few,TRBV2
TGTGCCAGCAGCCTCAATATGGGATATAACTATGGCTACACCTTC,CASSLNMGYNYGYTF,TRBJ1-2,-,few,TRBV6-5
TGTGCCAGCATGGGAAGGGGCGCGATGAACACTGAAGCTTTCTTT,CASMGRGAMNTEAFF,TRBJ1-1,-,-,TRBV19
TGCGCCAGCAGCTGGGGAGAGGCGGGTGGCTACACCTTC,CASSWGEAGGYTF,TRBJ1-2,-,-,TRBV5-1
TGTGCCTGGAGTCGGGACAGATACGAGCAGTACTTC,CAWSRDRYEQYF,TRBJ2-7,TRBD1,-,TRBV30
TGTGCCAGTAGCACCCCCGTGGGATCCGGGGAGCTGTTTTTT,CASSTPVGSGELFF,TRBJ2-2,-,-,TRBV19
TGTGCCACCAGCCCATACTCCGGGACAGGGTCCGACGAGCAGTACTTC,CATSPYSGTGSDEQYF,TRBJ2-7,TRBD1,-,TRBV15
TGTGCCAGCAGTTCCGACCCCTTCGTTTTCTTT,CASSSDPFVFF,TRBJ1-1,-,-,TRBV28
TGTGCCAGCAGTTATGACAGAGCGGGAGGGCCGGAGACCCAGTACTTC,CASSYDRAGGPETQYF,TRBJ2-5,TRBD2,-,TRBV6-5
TGCGCCAGCAGCTTGGTGTCAGGGTCCTACGAGCAGTACTTC,CASSLVSGSYEQYF,TRBJ2-7,-,-,TRBV5-1
TGTGCCAGCAGCCTACGACAGGGAGCGAACACTGAAGCTTTCTTT,CASSLRQGANTEAFF,TRBJ1-1,TRBD1,once,TRBV5-4
TGCGCCAGCAGCTTGGCTCCCCTACAGGGAACTGGAAACACCATATATTTT,CASSLAPLQGTGNTIYF,TRBJ1-3,-,-,TRBV5-1